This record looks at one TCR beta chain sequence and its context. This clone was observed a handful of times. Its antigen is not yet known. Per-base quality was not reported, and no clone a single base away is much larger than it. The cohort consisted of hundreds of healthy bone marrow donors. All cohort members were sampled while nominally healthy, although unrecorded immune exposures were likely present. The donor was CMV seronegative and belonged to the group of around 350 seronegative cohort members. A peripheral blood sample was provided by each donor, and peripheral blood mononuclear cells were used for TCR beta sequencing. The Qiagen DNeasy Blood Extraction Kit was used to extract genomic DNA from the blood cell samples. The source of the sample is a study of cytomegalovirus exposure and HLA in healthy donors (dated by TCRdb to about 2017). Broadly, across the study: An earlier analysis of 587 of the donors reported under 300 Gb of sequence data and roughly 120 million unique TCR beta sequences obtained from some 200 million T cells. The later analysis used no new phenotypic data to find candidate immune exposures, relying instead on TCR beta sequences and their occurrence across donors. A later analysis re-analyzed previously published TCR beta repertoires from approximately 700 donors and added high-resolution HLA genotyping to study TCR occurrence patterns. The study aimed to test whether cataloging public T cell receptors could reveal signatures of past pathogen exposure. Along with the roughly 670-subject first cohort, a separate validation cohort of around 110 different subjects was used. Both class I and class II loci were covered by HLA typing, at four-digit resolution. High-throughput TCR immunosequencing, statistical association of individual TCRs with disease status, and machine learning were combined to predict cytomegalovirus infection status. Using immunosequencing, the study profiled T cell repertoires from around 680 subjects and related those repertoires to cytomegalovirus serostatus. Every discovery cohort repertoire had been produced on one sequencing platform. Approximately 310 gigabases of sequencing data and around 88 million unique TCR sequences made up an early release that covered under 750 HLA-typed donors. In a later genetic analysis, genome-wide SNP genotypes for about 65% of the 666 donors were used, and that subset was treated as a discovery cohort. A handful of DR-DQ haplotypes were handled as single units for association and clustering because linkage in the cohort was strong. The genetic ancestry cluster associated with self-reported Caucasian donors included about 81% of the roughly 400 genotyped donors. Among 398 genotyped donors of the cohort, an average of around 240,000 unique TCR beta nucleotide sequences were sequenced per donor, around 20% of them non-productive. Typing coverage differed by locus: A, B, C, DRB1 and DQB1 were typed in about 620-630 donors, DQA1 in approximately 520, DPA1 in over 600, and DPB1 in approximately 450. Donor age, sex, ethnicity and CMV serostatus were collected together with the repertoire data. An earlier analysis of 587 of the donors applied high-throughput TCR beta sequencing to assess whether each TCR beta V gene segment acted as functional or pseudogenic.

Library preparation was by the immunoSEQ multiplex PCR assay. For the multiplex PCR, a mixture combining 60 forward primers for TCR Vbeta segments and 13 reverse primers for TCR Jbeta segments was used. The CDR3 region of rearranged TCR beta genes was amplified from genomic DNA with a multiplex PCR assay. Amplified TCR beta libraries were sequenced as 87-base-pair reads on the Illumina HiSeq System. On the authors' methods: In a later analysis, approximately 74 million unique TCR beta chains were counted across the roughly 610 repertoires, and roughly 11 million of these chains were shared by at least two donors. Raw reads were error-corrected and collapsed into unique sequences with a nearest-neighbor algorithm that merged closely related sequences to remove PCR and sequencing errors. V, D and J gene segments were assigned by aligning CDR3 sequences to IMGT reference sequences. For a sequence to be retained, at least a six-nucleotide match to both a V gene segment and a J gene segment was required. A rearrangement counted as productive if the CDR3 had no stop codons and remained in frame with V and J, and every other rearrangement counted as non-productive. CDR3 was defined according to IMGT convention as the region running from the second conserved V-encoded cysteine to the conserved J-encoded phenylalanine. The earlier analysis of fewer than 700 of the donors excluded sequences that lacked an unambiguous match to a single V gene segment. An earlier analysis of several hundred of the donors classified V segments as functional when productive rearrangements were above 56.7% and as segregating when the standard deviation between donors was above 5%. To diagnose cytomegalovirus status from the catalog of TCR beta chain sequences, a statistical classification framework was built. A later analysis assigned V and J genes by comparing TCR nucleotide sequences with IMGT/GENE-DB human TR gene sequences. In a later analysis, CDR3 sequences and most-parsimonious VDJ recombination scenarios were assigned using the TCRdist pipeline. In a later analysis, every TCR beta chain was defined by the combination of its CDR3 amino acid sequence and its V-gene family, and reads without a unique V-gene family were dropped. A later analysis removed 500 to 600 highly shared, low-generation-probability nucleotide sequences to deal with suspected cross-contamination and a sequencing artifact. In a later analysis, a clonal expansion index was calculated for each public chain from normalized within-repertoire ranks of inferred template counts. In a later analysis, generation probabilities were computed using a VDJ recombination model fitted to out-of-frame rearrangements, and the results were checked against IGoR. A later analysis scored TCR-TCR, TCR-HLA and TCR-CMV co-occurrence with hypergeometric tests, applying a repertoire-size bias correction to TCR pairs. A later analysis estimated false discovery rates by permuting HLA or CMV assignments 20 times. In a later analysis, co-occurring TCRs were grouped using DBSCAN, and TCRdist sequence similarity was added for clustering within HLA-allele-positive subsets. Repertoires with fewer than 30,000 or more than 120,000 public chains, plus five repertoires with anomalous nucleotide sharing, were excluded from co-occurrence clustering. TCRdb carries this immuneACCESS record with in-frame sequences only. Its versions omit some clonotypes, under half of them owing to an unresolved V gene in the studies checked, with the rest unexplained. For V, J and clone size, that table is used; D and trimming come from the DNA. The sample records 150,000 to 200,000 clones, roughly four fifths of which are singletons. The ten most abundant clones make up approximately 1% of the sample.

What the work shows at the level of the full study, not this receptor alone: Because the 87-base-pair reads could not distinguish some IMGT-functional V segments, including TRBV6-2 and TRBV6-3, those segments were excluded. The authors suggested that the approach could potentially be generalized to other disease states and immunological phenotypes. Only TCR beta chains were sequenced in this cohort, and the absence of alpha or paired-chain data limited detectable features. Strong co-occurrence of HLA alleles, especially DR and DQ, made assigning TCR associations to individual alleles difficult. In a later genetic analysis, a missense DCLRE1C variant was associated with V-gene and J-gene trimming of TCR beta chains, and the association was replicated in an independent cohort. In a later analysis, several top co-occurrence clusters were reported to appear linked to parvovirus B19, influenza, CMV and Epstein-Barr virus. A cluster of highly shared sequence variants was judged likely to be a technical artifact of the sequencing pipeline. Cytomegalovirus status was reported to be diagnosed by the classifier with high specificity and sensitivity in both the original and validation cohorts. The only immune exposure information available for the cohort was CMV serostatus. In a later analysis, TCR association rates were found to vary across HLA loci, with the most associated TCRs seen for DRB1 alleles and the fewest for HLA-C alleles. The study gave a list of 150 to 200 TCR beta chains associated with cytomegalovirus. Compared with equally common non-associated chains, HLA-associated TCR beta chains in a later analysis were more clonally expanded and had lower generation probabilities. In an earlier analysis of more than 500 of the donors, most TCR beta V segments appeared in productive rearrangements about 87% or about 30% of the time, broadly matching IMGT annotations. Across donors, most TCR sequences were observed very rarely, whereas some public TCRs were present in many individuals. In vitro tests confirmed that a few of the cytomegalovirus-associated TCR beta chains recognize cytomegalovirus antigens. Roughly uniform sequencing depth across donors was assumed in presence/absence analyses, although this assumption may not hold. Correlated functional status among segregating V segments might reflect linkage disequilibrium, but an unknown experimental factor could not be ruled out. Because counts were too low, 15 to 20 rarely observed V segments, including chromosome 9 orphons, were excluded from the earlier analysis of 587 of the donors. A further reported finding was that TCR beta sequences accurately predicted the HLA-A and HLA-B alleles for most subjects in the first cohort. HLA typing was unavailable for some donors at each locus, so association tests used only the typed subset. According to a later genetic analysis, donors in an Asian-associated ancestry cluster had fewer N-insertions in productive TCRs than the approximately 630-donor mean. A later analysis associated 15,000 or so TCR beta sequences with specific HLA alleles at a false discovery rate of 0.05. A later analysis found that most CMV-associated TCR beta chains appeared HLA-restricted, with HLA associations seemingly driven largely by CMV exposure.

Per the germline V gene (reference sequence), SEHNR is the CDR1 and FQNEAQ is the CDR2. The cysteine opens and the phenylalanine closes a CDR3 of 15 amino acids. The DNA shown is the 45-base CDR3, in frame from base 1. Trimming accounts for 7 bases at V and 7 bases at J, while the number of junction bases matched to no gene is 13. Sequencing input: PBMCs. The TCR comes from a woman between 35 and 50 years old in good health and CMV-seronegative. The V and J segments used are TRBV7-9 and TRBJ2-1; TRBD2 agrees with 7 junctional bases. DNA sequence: TGTGCCAGCATAGTGGGAGGGCCGGACGGTAATGAGCAGTTCTTC. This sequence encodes CASIVGGPDGNEQFF. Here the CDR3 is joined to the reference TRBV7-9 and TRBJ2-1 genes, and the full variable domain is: DTGVSQNPRHKITKRGQNVTFRCDPISEHNRLYWYRQTLGQGPEFLTYFQNEAQLEKSRLLSDRFSAERPKGSFSTLEIQRTEQGDSAMYLCASIVGGPDGNEQFFGPGTRLTVL.